This T cell receptor beta chain comes out of a study of metastatic and nonmetastatic thyroid tumors. No patient received treatment before thyroid surgery. TCRdb recomputed clones from the PCR reads via MiXCR. Counted here are roughly 40,000 clones, around 17% occurring once; the ten biggest clones make up approximately 3.8%. The germline V gene encodes CDR1 SGHAT and CDR2 FQDESV (reference sequence). The CDR3 extends over 14 amino acids. V was shortened by 3 bases and J by 0 bases, with 9 bases between the two germline ends. Sample: blood. The rearrangement joins TRBV11-1 to TRBJ2-7; no reliable D call. The sequence was obtained from a female donor with papillary thyroid cancer or a benign thyroid nodule (not recorded which). Some clones in this sample may be carry-over from other donors' samples. CDR3 coding DNA: TGTGCCAGCAGCTTTGCGTCAAGCTCCTACGAGCAGTACTTC. This sequence encodes CASSFASSSYEQYF.